This entry lists 26 T cell receptor beta chains sequenced from one sample in a study of T cell changes during pregnancy in multiple sclerosis. The assay was immunoSEQ multiplex PCR, and TCRdb's table has in-frame clones only and misses some. The sample records 35,000 to 45,000 clones, approximately 90% being singletons. The sequences come from peripheral blood, collected before pregnancy. The receptors derive from a female donor with multiple sclerosis, enrolled in a pregnancy study.

V gene TRBV6-5 combines with J gene TRBJ2-7, with TRBD1 as a possible D gene (6 bases). Trimming stripped 6 bases from V and 3 bases from J, with 12 bases between. CDR3 length equals 13 residues. Looked up from germline, CDR1 is MNHEY and CDR2 is SVGAGI. DNA of the CDR3: TGTGCCAGCAGGAAACAACAGGGCTACGAGCAGTACTTC. It codes for CASRKQQGYEQYF.

This chain connects TRBV5-1 to TRBJ2-7; TRBD1 matches 7 bases. The V and J ends lost 5 bases and 2 bases, in that order; junction bases with no gene match: 7. Germline V gene lookup returns CDR1 SGHRS and CDR2 YFSETQ. This CDR3 contains 14 residues. The CDR3 protein is CASSTPGQTYEQYF. CDR3 sequence (DNA): TGCGCCAGCAGTACCCCGGGACAGACCTACGAGCAGTACTTC. Complete variable domain (other parts from reference TRBV5-1 and TRBJ2-7): KAGVTQTPRYLIKTRGQQVTLSCSPISGHRSVSWYQQTPGQGLQFLFEYFSETQRNKGNFPGRFSGRQFSNSRSEMNVSTLELGDSALYLCASSTPGQTYEQYFGPGTRLTVT.

V gene TRBV2 combines with J gene TRBJ1-1; 7 bases agree with TRBD1. The germline V gene has CDR1 SNHLY and CDR2 FYNNEI. The CDR3 length is 15 residues. J gave up 0 bases and V 4 bases, and 5 bases lay outside the gene matches. DNA of the CDR3: TGTGCCAGCAGTGGACAGGGTGCTGTGAACACTGAAGCTTTCTTT. Its translation: CASSGQGAVNTEAFF.

The V call is TRBV25-1, the J call TRBJ2-1, with TRBD2 matching over 7 bases. CDR3 length: 14 residues. The J segment lost 8 bases and the V segment lost 6 bases, leaving 10 bases of the junction unmatched. Germline CDR1 is MGHDK and CDR2 is SYGVNS. The CDR3 DNA reads TGTGCCAGCAGGGGGGAGGGCTTCTTCGATGAGCAGTTCTTC. Translating it yields CASRGEGFFDEQFF.

In DNA, the CDR3 is TGTGCCAGCAGCTTAATCAGGAACTATGGCTACACCTTC. Amino acid sequence: CASSLIRNYGYTF. The chain joins TRBV5-6 to TRBJ1-2, with no clear D. In germline, CDR1 is SGHDT, CDR2 YYEEEE. V was shortened by 2 bases and J by 2 bases, with 7 bases between the two germline ends. CDR3 size: 13 residues.

The V gene is TRBV6-1, the J gene TRBJ2-5, with 9 nucleotides matching TRBD2. V was clipped by 2 bases and J by 5 bases; unmatched bases: 6. CDR1 is MNHNS, CDR2 SASEGT, per germline. This CDR3 has 15 amino acids. For the CDR3, the DNA is TGTGCCAGCAGTGAAAGGGCGGGAGGGGGGGAGACCCAGTACTTC. Translation gives CASSERAGGGETQYF.

This chain joins TRBV6-5 and TRBJ2-2; the match to TRBD1 covers 8 bases. In germline, CDR1 is MNHEY, CDR2 SVGAGI. This CDR3 is 15 amino acids long. The V and J ends lost 5 bases and 4 bases, in that order; junction bases with no gene match: 6. CDR3 in DNA: TGTGCCAGCAGTGTACAGGGGGTGGTCACCGGGGAGCTGTTTTTT. It is translated as CASSVQGVVTGELFF.

This CDR3 is CASSYQGARTEAFF. CDR3 DNA sequence: TGTGCCAGCAGTTACCAGGGGGCGCGGACTGAAGCTTTCTTT. The rearrangement joins TRBV6-5 to TRBJ1-1; 8 bases are a match to TRBD1. CDR3 size: 14 residues. V was pared by 2 bases and J by 5 bases, with 4 bases of the junction left unmatched. CDR1 is MNHEY, CDR2 SVGAGI, per germline.

This clone was recorded only once. The J gene is TRBJ2-1, the V gene TRBV10-1; 14 positions match TRBD2. Germline assignment: CDR1 WNHNN and CDR2 SYGVQD (reference sequence). CDR3 length equals 18 residues. Trimming at V came to 5 bases and at J to 9 bases, leaving 15 bases not matched to a gene. CDR3 region: CASSPTLGTSGSLGEQFF. Written as DNA, the CDR3 is TGCGCCAGCAGTCCAACTCTAGGGACTAGCGGGAGTCTCGGTGAGCAGTTCTTC.

The CDR3 protein is CASSQDNTGELFF. The CDR3 nucleotides read TGTGCCAGCAGCCAGGATAACACCGGGGAGCTGTTTTTT. The chain couples TRBV7-2 to TRBJ2-2; D call uncertain. The germline gives CDR1 SGHTA, CDR2 FQGNSA. Trimming shortened V by 5 bases and J by 2 bases, and 6 bases separated the two germline ends. The CDR3 contains 13 residues.

The CDR3: CASSIVPGAEAFF. The CDR3 coding sequence is TGTGCCAGTAGTATAGTGCCGGGGGCTGAAGCTTTCTTT. J is TRBJ1-1 and V is TRBV19; weak D call: TRBD1 (5 bases). The CDR3 has 13 residues. Trimming took off 1 base at V and 6 bases at J, with 9 bases between the two ends. CDR1 LNHDA and CDR2 SQIVND come from the germline V gene (reference sequence).

Turning to this clone: This same CDR3 is encoded by further DNA sequences in the sample. This chain connects TRBV9 to TRBJ2-3; D is unresolved. The V and J ends lost 0 bases and 0 bases respectively, with 5 bases between them. This CDR3 spans 14 amino acids. Germline assignment: CDR1 SGDLS and CDR2 YYNGEE. The DNA of the CDR3 is TGTGCCAGCAGCGTAGGCGGCAGCACAGATACGCAGTATTTT. It translates to CASSVGGSTDTQYF.

The DNA for the CDR3 is TGTGCCAGCAGCGGAGGGGGACAGGGGAACTATGGCTACACCTTC. This sequence encodes CASSGGGQGNYGYTF. The chain recombines TRBV6-4 with TRBJ1-2; 10 bases fit TRBD1. This CDR3 comprises 15 residues. V lost 6 bases, J lost 2 bases, and 6 bases stayed unmatched. CDR1 and CDR2 from the germline V gene are MRHNA and SNTAGT.

The chain couples TRBV5-1 to TRBJ1-1, with D unresolved. Germline assignment: CDR1 SGHRS and CDR2 YFSETQ. The ends were cut back, 5 bases at V and 0 bases at J, with 11 bases in the middle. The CDR3 sequence is 14 residues long. CDR3 in amino acids: CASRAGFLNTEAFF. The DNA of the CDR3 is TGCGCCAGCAGGGCAGGTTTTCTGAACACTGAAGCTTTCTTT. Full variable domain (missing parts from reference TRBV5-1 and TRBJ1-1): KAGVTQTPRYLIKTRGQQVTLSCSPISGHRSVSWYQQTPGQGLQFLFEYFSETQRNKGNFPGRFSGRQFSNSRSEMNVSTLELGDSALYLCASRAGFLNTEAFFGQGTRLTVV.

The V call is TRBV7-6, the J call TRBJ2-5; 7 bases line up with TRBD2. V shed 1 base and J 4 bases; nucleotides not matched to a gene: 24. The CDR3 has 21 residues. Germline loops: CDR1 SGHVS, CDR2 FNYEAQ. The DNA for the CDR3 is TGTGCCAGCAGCTTAGAGGCCCTGGATCTCATCAAGGCGGGAGCGGGAGAGACCCAGTACTTC. Translating it yields CASSLEALDLIKAGAGETQYF.

V usage is TRBV28 and J usage is TRBJ1-2; a possible D gene is TRBD1 (6 bases). With 1 base removed from V and 8 bases from J, the gap between germline ends came to 11 bases. The CDR3 runs 13 residues. Germline CDR1 reads MDHEN; CDR2 reads SYDVKM. As DNA, the CDR3 is TGTGCCAGCAGTTTATTCAGGGGCGAAGGCTACACCTTC. Translation gives CASSLFRGEGYTF.

The rearrangement joins TRBV14 to TRBJ2-3, with D tentatively TRBD2 (6 bases). V lost 4 bases and J lost 2, with 16 bases in between. The length of the CDR3 is 16 residues. Per germline, CDR1 SGHDN and CDR2 FVKESK. This chain's CDR3 is CASSLLLARPTDTQYF. The CDR3 DNA reads as TGTGCCAGCAGCCTCCTGCTAGCGCGTCCCACAGATACGCAGTATTTT.

This chain links TRBV7-3 with TRBJ2-6; D possibly corresponds to TRBD1 (6 bases). V lost 5 bases, J lost 0 bases, and 17 bases lay in between. This CDR3 has 18 amino acids. The germline V gene encodes CDR1 SGHTA and CDR2 FQGTGA. In DNA form, the CDR3 reads TGTGCCAGCAGCGCCACCTCGGGACAACTCTCTGGGGCCAACGTCCTGACTTTC. Protein product: CASSATSGQLSGANVLTF.

The V and J genes are TRBV28 and TRBJ1-5, with a possible D match to TRBD1 (5 bases). The germline V gene encodes CDR1 MDHEN and CDR2 SYDVKM. CDR3 length equals 12 residues. Trimming cost V 6 bases and J 4 bases, with 7 bases left between them. CDR3 amino acids: CASSDRNQPQHF. The DNA of the CDR3 is TGTGCCAGCAGCGACAGAAATCAGCCCCAGCATTTT.

This chain uses TRBV7-2 with TRBJ1-6, with 9 bases that match TRBD1. CDR3 size: 16 residues. After removal of 4 bases from V and 14 bases from J, the junction contained 15 bases not matched to a gene. CDR1 is SGHTA and CDR2 is FQGNSA in the germline V gene. CDR3 in DNA: TGTGCCAGCAGCTCAGCGGACAGGGGCCGATTATCCTCCCTCCACTTT. It translates to CASSSADRGRLSSLHF.

The CDR3 sequence: CASRGRDRGRASNQPQHF. CDR3 DNA sequence: TGTGCCAGTAGAGGACGGGACAGGGGGCGAGCGAGCAATCAGCCCCAGCATTTT. V and J are TRBV19 and TRBJ1-5, with 12 bases fitting TRBD1. This CDR3 spans 18 amino acids. The J segment lost 1 base and the V segment lost 6 bases, leaving 10 bases of the junction unmatched. Germline loops: CDR1 LNHDA, CDR2 SQIVND (reference sequence).

The chain has TRBV11-2 and TRBJ1-2; 7 nucleotides match TRBD1. The CDR3 is made up of 14 amino acids. Germline V gene lookup returns CDR1 SGHAT and CDR2 FQNNGV. J lost 3 bases, V lost 7 bases, and 8 bases had no gene match. CDR3 sequence reads: CASTPRGQDYGYTF. DNA for the CDR3: TGTGCCAGCACCCCTCGAGGACAGGACTATGGCTACACCTTC. The variable domain in full, with the rest retrieved from reference TRBV11-2 and TRBJ1-2, is EAGVAQSPRYKIIEKRQSVAFWCNPISGHATLYWYQQILGQGPKLLIQFQNNGVVDDSQLPKDRFSAERLKGVDSTLKIQPAKLEDSAVYLCASTPRGQDYGYTFGSGTRLTVV.

The chain couples TRBV10-3 to TRBJ2-5; 7 bases fit TRBD1. This CDR3 contains 16 residues. J was trimmed by 3 bases and V by 0 bases; bases with no gene match: 7. From germline, CDR1 is ENHRY and CDR2 SYGVKD. CDR3 sequence: CAISESLTGIEETQYF. CDR3 nucleotide sequence: TGTGCCATCAGTGAGTCCCTGACAGGGATTGAAGAGACCCAGTACTTC.

V gene TRBV5-6 combines with J gene TRBJ2-1; 13 positions match TRBD2. The trim removed 2 bases at V and 5 bases at J, leaving 7 bases unmatched. This CDR3 has 17 residues. The germline V gene has CDR1 SGHDT and CDR2 YYEEEE. CDR3 loop: CASSFGLAGEKDNEQFF. DNA of the CDR3: TGTGCCAGCAGCTTCGGACTAGCGGGAGAGAAGGACAATGAGCAGTTCTTC.

This clone was counted once. In DNA form, the CDR3 reads TGCGCCAGCAGCCAAGACCAGACTAGTACCGATGAGCAGTTCTTC. Protein sequence: CASSQDQTSTDEQFF. The V gene is TRBV4-3, the J gene TRBJ2-1; TRBD2 is a possible D gene (6 bases). V was pared by 0 bases and J by 8 bases, with 14 bases between. The CDR3 contains 15 residues. CDR1 is LGHNA and CDR2 is YSLEER in the germline V gene.

In this sample, this clone turned up a few times. The chain combines TRBV4-2 with TRBJ2-3; 10 bases are shared with TRBD2. V lost 3 bases to trimming and J lost 5 bases; unmatched junction nucleotides: 5. The germline CDR1 and CDR2 sequences are LGHNA and YNFKEQ. The CDR3 runs 15 residues. The CDR3 DNA reads TGTGCCAGCAGCCAGTTAGCGGGAGGAATAGATACGCAGTATTTT. This codes for CASSQLAGGIDTQYF.